Each of the 15 T cell receptor beta chains below was sequenced from the same sample in a study of Ad26.COV2.S vaccination and SARS-CoV-2 variants. Using immunoSEQ multiplex PCR, the repertoire was profiled, and TCRdb retains in-frame clones only, with some absent. The sample lists roughly 150,000 clones; around 86% were seen once. The input for sequencing was peripheral blood, taken after recovery from COVID-19. The receptors shown here come from a human donor who had recovered from COVID-19.

This clone has only a few counts. The chain carries TRBV27 and TRBJ1-1, with TRBD1 matching over 8 bases. The germline CDR1 and CDR2 sequences are MNHEY and SMNVEV (reference sequence). Trimming cost V 5 bases and J 7 bases; bases outside gene matches: 6. The CDR3 sequence is 13 residues long. CDR3 DNA sequence: TGTGCCAGCAGTCGGACAGGGTTTAATGAAGCTTTCTTT. Protein sequence: CASSRTGFNEAFF.

The chain links TRBV10-2 to TRBJ2-7; D call uncertain. The V end was cut by 8 bases, the J end by 5 bases, with 10 bases between. CDR1 is WSHSY, CDR2 SAAADI, per germline. The CDR3 is made up of 11 amino acids. CDR3 protein: CASSESNEQYF. The CDR3 DNA reads as TGCGCCAGCTCGGAAAGCAACGAGCAGTACTTC.

This clone turned up a few times. CDR3 sequence: CAREGDSGELFF. As DNA, the CDR3 is TGTGCCAGGGAAGGGGATTCCGGGGAGCTGTTTTTT. V is TRBV7-9 and J is TRBJ2-2; tentative D call: TRBD1 (5 bases). The CDR3 contains 12 residues. The V gene lost 9 bases and the J gene lost 6 bases, with 11 bases spanning the gap. Germline lookup yields CDR1 SEHNR and CDR2 FQNEAQ (reference sequence). Full variable domain (rest looked up from reference TRBV7-9 and TRBJ2-2): DTGVSQNPRHKITKRGQNVTFRCDPISEHNRLYWYRQTLGQGPEFLTYFQNEAQLEKSRLLSDRFSAERPKGSFSTLEIQRTEQGDSAMYLCAREGDSGELFFGEGSRLTVL.

J is TRBJ1-2 and V is TRBV5-1, with TRBD1 as a possible D gene (6 bases). Trimming shortened V by 4 bases and J by 5 bases, and 12 bases separated the two germline ends. The CDR3 spans 13 residues. Germline loops: CDR1 SGHRS, CDR2 YFSETQ. CDR3: CASSPTGVYGYTF. For the CDR3, the DNA is TGCGCCAGCAGCCCGACAGGAGTTTATGGCTACACCTTC.

The chain uses TRBV29-1 and TRBJ1-1; D gene uncertain. The CDR3 sequence is 12 residues long. Deletions cut 7 bases from V and 1 base from J, with 10 bases between. Germline assignment: CDR1 SQVTM and CDR2 ANQGSEA. CDR3 loop: CSGVTGNTEAFF. For the CDR3, the DNA is TGCAGCGGGGTAACGGGGAACACTGAAGCTTTCTTT.

V gene TRBV9 combines with J gene TRBJ2-3, with D tentatively TRBD1 or TRBD2 (5 bases each). CDR1 SGDLS and CDR2 YYNGEE come from the germline V gene. V lost 0 bases and J 1 base, leaving 9 bases between the germline ends. This CDR3 comprises 15 residues. The CDR3 loop is CASSVAGAGTDTQYF. CDR3 coding DNA: TGTGCCAGCAGCGTAGCCGGGGCGGGCACAGATACGCAGTATTTT.

The rearrangement uses TRBV6-5 and TRBJ1-1; possible D gene TRBD1, 5 bases. V lost 6 bases and J 7 bases, leaving 12 bases between the germline ends. Germline loops: CDR1 MNHEY, CDR2 SVGAGI. The CDR3 spans 12 residues. This chain's CDR3 is CASRGGVSEAFF. CDR3 sequence (DNA): TGTGCCAGCAGGGGGGGGGTAAGTGAAGCTTTCTTT.

The V call is TRBV2, the J call TRBJ1-5; D is ambiguous. The CDR3 runs 14 residues. V lost 8 bases, J lost 0 bases, and 11 bases lay in between. Germline CDR1 SNHLY, CDR2 FYNNEI. The CDR3 region is CASGSTLSNQPQHF. The CDR3 nucleotides are TGTGCCAGCGGGTCGACACTTAGCAATCAGCCCCAGCATTTT.

In regard to this clone: The junction departs from the called germline gene at one end, perhaps through a read error. V and J are TRBV3-1 (or the pseudogene TRBV3-2) and TRBJ1-1; the D is unclear. CDR1 and CDR2 (germline): LGHDT, YNNKEL (reference sequence). This CDR3 has 13 residues. CDR3 amino acids: CASSLGRTTEAFF. Here the CDR3 DNA reads TGTGCCAGTAGCCTAGGGCGCACCACTGAAGCTTTCTTT.

This clone was recorded at least ten times. The chain is built from TRBV5-5 and TRBJ1-3; a weak D match, TRBD1 (5 bases). CDR3 length: 15 amino acids. V lost 3 bases, J lost 2 bases, and 12 bases lay in between. From germline, CDR1 is SGHKS and CDR2 YYEKEE (reference sequence). The CDR3 loop reads CASSSPRGAGNTIYF. The CDR3 region has the DNA TGTGCCAGCAGCTCCCCGCGGGGGGCTGGAAACACCATATATTTT.

V usage is TRBV7-2 and J usage is TRBJ1-3, with D tentatively TRBD1 (5 bases). The CDR3 loop spans 15 amino acids. Germline V lookup: CDR1 SGHTA, CDR2 FQGNSA. V was pared by 4 bases and J by 2 bases, with 12 bases between. CDR3 sequence: CASSYQPGPGNTIYF. The CDR3 coding sequence is TGTGCCAGCAGCTACCAGCCGGGGCCTGGAAACACCATATATTTT.

The genes are TRBV9 and TRBJ1-1; TRBD1 is a possible D gene (5 bases). This CDR3 spans 15 amino acids. Trimming cost V 0 bases and J 0 bases, with 9 bases left between them. CDR1 SGDLS and CDR2 YYNGEE come from the germline V gene. For the CDR3, the DNA is TGTGCCAGCAGCGTAGAGGGACGGGTGAACACTGAAGCTTTCTTT. Its translation is CASSVEGRVNTEAFF.

The chain employs TRBV7-9 and TRBJ2-3, with 10 nucleotides matching TRBD1. Germline CDR1 and CDR2: SEHNR and FQNEAQ (reference sequence). This CDR3 region has 16 residues. J lost 4 bases, V lost 3 bases, and 7 bases had no gene match. The CDR3 loop is CASSLTGGEGPDTQYF. The CDR3 DNA is TGTGCCAGCAGCTTGACAGGGGGCGAGGGCCCAGATACGCAGTATTTT.

This clone has only one observation. The chain carries TRBV5-8 and TRBJ1-6, with 8 bases lining up with TRBD1. The J segment lost 5 bases and the V segment lost 4 bases, leaving 8 bases of the junction unmatched. Germline V gives CDR1 SGHTS, CDR2 YDEGEE. CDR3 length equals 16 residues. The CDR3 reads CASSPGQGPNNSPLHF. The DNA for the CDR3 is TGTGCCAGCAGCCCCGGACAGGGCCCTAATAATTCACCCCTCCACTTT.

V and J are TRBV20-1 and TRBJ1-1, with 7 positions matching TRBD1. The junction had 6 bases not matched to a gene; V was cut back by 3 bases and J by 11 bases. The CDR3 extends over 11 amino acids. The germline V gene encodes CDR1 DFQATT and CDR2 SNEGSKA (reference sequence). The CDR3 here is CSASIQGWAFF. The CDR3 DNA follows: TGCAGTGCTAGTATACAGGGGTGGGCTTTCTTT.